The 13 T cell receptor beta chains listed next were all sequenced from one sample in a study of shared clonotypes between healthy human individuals. Libraries were prepared by immunoSEQ multiplex PCR; TCRdb keeps only in-frame clonotypes and omits some of them. The data show approximately 1.5 million clones, with approximately 98.5% seen just once and over 0.3% held by the top ten. The specimen was naive CD4+ T cells sorted from blood. Subset described: CD45RA+ positively selected. These receptors all come from a man aged 25 to 45 in good health.

The chain is built from TRBV5-8 and TRBJ1-4, with unresolved D. CDR3 length equals 10 residues. The germline V and J ends were trimmed by 2 bases and 14 bases, with 7 bases remaining between them. Germline CDR1 SGHTS, CDR2 YDEGEE. The CDR3 bases are TGTGCCAGCAGCTTCGCGGACCTGTTTTTT. Residues: CASSFADLFF.

This chain connects TRBV7-2 to TRBJ2-3, with 9 bases aligning to TRBD2. Germline V gene lookup returns CDR1 SGHTA and CDR2 FQGNSA. The J segment lost 4 bases and the V segment lost 4 bases, leaving 6 bases of the junction unmatched. There are 15 residues in the CDR3. Here the CDR3 DNA reads TGTGCCAGCAGCTCGCTTAGCGGGAGAGCAGATACGCAGTATTTT. Protein: CASSSLSGRADTQYF.

Worth noting for this clone: Distinct nucleotide sequences in the sample also encode this CDR3. CDR3 sequence reads: CASSSYRDRAYEQYF. In nucleotides, the CDR3 is TGTGCCAGCAGCTCCTACCGGGACAGAGCCTACGAGCAGTACTTC. The chain links TRBV11-2 to TRBJ2-7; the match to TRBD1 covers 7 bases. This CDR3 region has 15 residues. J lost 2 bases, V lost 4 bases, and 8 bases had no gene match. Germline CDR1 reads SGHAT; CDR2 reads FQNNGV.

In this sample, this clone turned up once. The rearrangement joins TRBV5-1 to TRBJ2-1; D is possibly TRBD1 (6 bases). V gave up 5 bases and J gave up 2 bases, with 14 bases separating them. This CDR3 spans 15 amino acids. Per the germline V gene, CDR1 is SGHRS and CDR2 is YFSETQ. The CDR3 DNA follows: TGCGCCAGCAGATCGTTTCAGGGGACCTACAATGAGCAGTTCTTC. Its translation is CASRSFQGTYNEQFF.

The chain couples TRBV6-5 to TRBJ1-5, with D perhaps matching TRBD1 (5 bases). The CDR3 length is 15 residues. Germline CDR1 reads MNHEY; CDR2 reads SVGAGI. V was cut by 6 bases and J by 4 bases, with 16 bases left in between. As DNA, the CDR3 is TGTGCCAGCAGCGACCTTGGGGGGATAAATCAGCCCCAGCATTTT. Protein product: CASSDLGGINQPQHF.

This clone occurred a few times. Other DNA sequences in the sample encode the same CDR3. The rearrangement joins TRBV5-1 to TRBJ2-2; 14 bases fit TRBD2. The CDR3 runs 16 residues. V lost 4 bases, J lost 5 bases, and 4 bases stayed unmatched. Germline loops: CDR1 SGHRS, CDR2 YFSETQ. CDR3 nucleotides: TGCGCCAGCAGCACTGGACTAGCGGGAGGTACCGGGGAGCTGTTTTTT. Its protein is CASSTGLAGGTGELFF.

The chain carries TRBV30 and TRBJ1-1; 9 bases map to TRBD1. V was clipped by 1 base and J by 0 bases; unmatched bases: 6. Germline V gene sequence: CDR1 GTSNPN, CDR2 SVGIG (reference sequence). This CDR3 region has 16 residues. Here the CDR3 DNA reads TGTGCCTGGAGTGCGGCGCGGACAGGGGTGAACACTGAAGCTTTCTTT. Amino acids: CAWSAARTGVNTEAFF.

The chain joins TRBV7-9 to TRBJ2-7, with 9 positions matching TRBD1. The CDR3 runs 16 residues. CDR1 and CDR2 from the germline V gene are SEHNR and FQNEAQ (reference sequence). The trim removed 3 bases at V and 1 base at J, leaving 7 bases unmatched. The CDR3 reads CASSLELGQGSYEQYF. The DNA for the CDR3 is TGTGCCAGCAGCTTGGAATTAGGACAGGGGTCCTACGAGCAGTACTTC.

V usage is TRBV18 and J usage is TRBJ2-7, with D perhaps TRBD2 (6 bases). The germline V gene has CDR1 KGHSH and CDR2 LQKENI. Trimming pared 3 bases from V and 3 bases from J, leaving 12 bases between. This CDR3 is 14 amino acids long. The CDR3 spells CASSPGGLSYEQYF. CDR3 DNA: TGTGCCAGCTCACCTGGGGGACTGAGCTACGAGCAGTACTTC.

The chain couples TRBV7-2 to TRBJ2-2, with D hard to call. V lost 0 bases and J lost 1, with 18 bases in between. Per the germline V gene, CDR1 is SGHTA and CDR2 is FQGNSA. The CDR3 runs 19 residues. The CDR3: CASSLAGSSRAGNTGELFF. The DNA for the CDR3 is TGTGCCAGCAGCTTAGCGGGATCTTCTCGAGCCGGGAACACCGGGGAGCTGTTTTTT.

This chain connects TRBV11-3 to TRBJ2-1; weak D call: TRBD1 (6 bases). Germline V gene data show CDR1 as SGHNT and CDR2 as YENEEA. The CDR3 length is 15 residues. The germline V and J ends were trimmed by 3 bases and 4 bases, with 13 bases remaining between them. The CDR3 DNA is TGTGCCAGCAGCTTCTCAGGGGAAGGATACAATGAGCAGTTCTTC. Protein: CASSFSGEGYNEQFF.

Here the CDR3 reads CASSPSNTQYF. The DNA of the CDR3 is TGTGCCAGCAGCCCCTCTAATACGCAGTATTTT. The V call is TRBV7-6, the J call TRBJ2-3; D not certain. Deletions cut 5 bases from V and 7 bases from J, with 7 bases between. CDR3 length: 11 residues. Germline V gene lookup returns CDR1 SGHVS and CDR2 FNYEAQ.

Concerning this clone: This sample also contains other DNA sequences that code for the same CDR3. The chain employs TRBV7-9 and TRBJ2-5; D is possibly TRBD2 (5 bases). Germline-derived CDR1 and CDR2 are SEHNR and FQNEAQ (reference sequence). This CDR3 is 12 amino acids long. V shed 5 bases and J shed 4 bases, with 8 bases lying between them. This CDR3 reads CASSLRGETQYF. CDR3 DNA: TGTGCCAGCAGCCTCCGGGGAGAGACCCAGTACTTC. The variable domain in full, completed from reference TRBV7-9 and TRBJ2-5, reads DTGVSQNPRHKITKRGQNVTFRCDPISEHNRLYWYRQTLGQGPEFLTYFQNEAQLEKSRLLSDRFSAERPKGSFSTLEIQRTEQGDSAMYLCASSLRGETQYFGPGTRLLVL.